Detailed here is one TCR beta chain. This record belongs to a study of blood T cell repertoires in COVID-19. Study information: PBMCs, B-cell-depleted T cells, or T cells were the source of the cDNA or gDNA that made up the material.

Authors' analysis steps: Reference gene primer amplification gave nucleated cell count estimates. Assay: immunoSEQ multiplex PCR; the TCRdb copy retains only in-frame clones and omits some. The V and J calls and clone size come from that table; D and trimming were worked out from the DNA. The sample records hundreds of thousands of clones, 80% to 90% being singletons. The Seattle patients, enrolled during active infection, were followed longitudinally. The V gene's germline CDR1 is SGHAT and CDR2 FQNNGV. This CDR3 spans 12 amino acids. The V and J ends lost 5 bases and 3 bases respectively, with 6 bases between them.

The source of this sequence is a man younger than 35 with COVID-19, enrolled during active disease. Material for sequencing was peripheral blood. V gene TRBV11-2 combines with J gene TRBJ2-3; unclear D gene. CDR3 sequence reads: CASSTTTDTQYF. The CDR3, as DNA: TGTGCCAGCAGCACCACTACAGATACGCAGTATTTT.